The T cell receptor (beta chain) under discussion was sequenced for a study of T cells in Graves' hyperthyroidism and ophthalmopathy (dated by TCRdb to the late 2010s). As for the study more broadly: Peripheral blood was sampled at the time of initial diagnosis, prior to any treatment. After sampling, hyperthyroidism patients received methimazole starting at 30 mg daily, and ophthalmopathy patients received high-dose intravenous methylprednisolone. The paper describes TCR Vbeta CDR3 sequencing of more than 120 peripheral blood samples, made up of about 40 ophthalmopathy patients, 70 to 75 hyperthyroidism patients and around 17 progressor patients. In about six Graves' hyperthyroidism patients, the study also compared T-cell repertoires from thyroid tissue with T-cell repertoires from blood. To identify distinguishing TCR V-J signatures, a discovery cohort of about 95 patients was used, comprising 43 with Graves' ophthalmopathy and approximately 57 with stable Graves' hyperthyroidism. Prospective prediction of ophthalmopathy was tested in an independent validation cohort of about 19 hyperthyroidism patients and around 16 patients who later progressed to ophthalmopathy. For training and testing, the 110 or so patients in the discovery cohort were randomly divided in a 7:3 ratio.

A patient counted as having stable Graves' hyperthyroidism if no progression to ophthalmopathy occurred over 18 months of follow-up. The hyperthyroidism patients were between 18 and 65 years old and newly diagnosed, with a disease duration of less than 2 months. Any patient with an uncontrolled infection, another autoimmune disease, pregnancy or lactation was excluded. Diagnoses relied on clinical symptoms, serum thyroxine and TRAb, thyroid ultrasound and orbital computed tomography. PBMCs were separated from roughly 10 ml of fresh peripheral blood using Ficoll-Paque density gradient centrifugation. Total RNA was extracted using Trizol reagent, and RNA quality was assessed on an Agilent 2100 Bioanalyzer. The trim is 2 bases for V and 4 bases for J, with a gap of 17 bases between the germline ends. The CDR3 goes from the cysteine to the phenylalanine over 16 residues. CDR3 DNA is the only sequence kept; it has 48 bases, read in frame from the first base. Taken from the germline V gene (reference sequence), the CDR1 and CDR2 loops are SEHNR and FQNEAQ.

Amplification of TCR beta CDR3 regions was carried out from RNA transcripts. The TCR CDR3 was subjected to a first round of RT-PCR using the HTBI primer set and the Qiagen OneStep RT-PCR kit. The libraries were constructed in a second round of multiplex PCR and then size-selected and purified. The libraries were sequenced on an Illumina HiSeq2000 using paired-end 100 bp reads. The original methods were these. SOAPnuke was used to process the raw data, with reads discarded if the reads contained adapters or uncalled bases, had a mean Phred below 15, or lacked an exact constant-primer or identifier match. High-quality paired reads were merged using COPE v1.2.5, and each unique nucleotide sequence was defined as a clonotype. MiTCR v1.1 was used to align the clonotypes against IMGT TRBV, TRBD and TRBJ reference segments. The analysis included only V-J combinations with a frequency above 0.0001, which together covered 99% to 99.2% of the repertoires. The TCS score was defined as the ratio of F50 (clonal expansion) to E x V (chaos), calculated using BLOSUM62-based TCRdist between CDR3 peptides within each V-J. Welch's t-statistics and random forest reduced just over 500 V-J features to 13, which were used in a naive Bayes classifier (R e1071). Starting from the raw public reads, TCRdb applied fastp trimming at Q25, assembled clones with MiXCR and retained in-frame beta chains. All rows with the same CDR3 protein become a single entry with the most common DNA and genes. Clone size and V and J calls follow TCRdb, not the original study. The sample profile shows some 300,000 distinct CDR3 sequences; 16% of them were found once. Together, the top ten hold around a third of the sample.

Concerning this clonotype itself: Its target antigen remains unknown. No qualities accompany the bases; no much larger clone lies one base away.

General study outcomes and caveats: No statistical method was used to set the sample size in advance, and investigators knew the group allocation. Most expanded thyroid clonotypes (frequency above 0.001) were also found in blood, which suggests that blood repertoires may mirror thyroid immune responses. During validation, the model predicted progression to ophthalmopathy a median of approximately 6 months ahead of onset, with more than 60% sensitivity and 72% to 80% specificity. A model built on a 13 V-J signature distinguished ophthalmopathy from stable hyperthyroidism, reaching approximately 89% sensitivity and around 81% specificity in cross-validation and 80%/75% in testing.

The V and J genes are TRBV7-9 and TRBJ1-2; perhaps TRBD1 is the D gene, with 5 bases matching. Material: blood. The sequence came from a man between 25 and 39 years old with Graves' hyperthyroidism. The CDR3 region has the sequence CASSLIGTEEPYGYTF. The base sequence is TGTGCCAGCAGCTTAATCGGGACGGAGGAACCCTATGGCTACACCTTC. Extended through the reference TRBV7-9 and TRBJ1-2 proteins, this CDR3 yields the full variable domain: DTGVSQNPRHKITKRGQNVTFRCDPISEHNRLYWYRQTLGQGPEFLTYFQNEAQLEKSRLLSDRFSAERPKGSFSTLEIQRTEQGDSAMYLCASSLIGTEEPYGYTFGSGTRLTVV.